This TCR beta chain was documented in a study of blood T cell repertoires in COVID-19. Libraries were prepared by immunoSEQ multiplex PCR; TCRdb keeps only in-frame clonotypes and omits some of them. Counted here are about 230,000 clones, 70% to 90% occurring once; the ten biggest clones make up more than 0.75%. The CDR3 loop spans 15 amino acids. The source of this sequence is a middle-aged man with acute or convalescent COVID-19. The genes are TRBV21-1 and TRBJ1-1. TRBV21-1 is labeled a pseudogene. Input material: peripheral blood. The CDR3 loop reads CASSKYAEMNTEAFF. The CDR3 region has the DNA TGTGCCAGCAGCAAATATGCCGAGATGAACACTGAAGCTTTCTTT.